What follows describes a single T cell receptor beta chain. Its antigen is still unknown. Base-call qualities are not available, and no considerably larger clone is one nucleotide away. The data derive from a study of CD8+ T cells in alopecia areata (dated by TCRdb to the late 2010s). Looking at the study overall: Treated patients were enrolled in an open-label pilot trial of oral tofacitinib, 5 to 10 mg twice daily, for moderate-to-severe alopecia areata. Amplification of TCRbeta CDR3 regions was done by immunoSEQ multiplex PCR using 35 Vbeta forward primers and 13 Jbeta reverse primers. Human TCRbeta sequencing covered scalp tissue and sorted CD4+ and CD8+ peripheral blood T cells from patchy and totalis/universalis alopecia areata patients and healthy controls. Disease severity in treated patients was measured with the SALT score, which quantifies the percentage of affected scalp surface area. To study T cell clonal expansion in alopecia areata, the researchers applied high-throughput TCRbeta sequencing to both the C3H/HeJ mouse model and human patients. Scalp clonality was compared across normal scalp (n=4), patchy alopecia areata scalp (n=8), and alopecia totalis/universalis scalp (n=8). Patients on tofacitinib were biopsied at baseline and after 4 and 24 weeks of treatment, and several of the patients also had a later scalp biopsy. Patients received tofacitinib for 6 to 18 months and were then followed off drug for 6 months to check for delayed response and recurrence. The RNA source kit depended on sample type: the PAXgene miRNA kit for fixed scalp, the miRNeasy kit for PBMCs, and the RNeasy kit for mouse skin.

Relative to germline, V is 1 base shorter and J is 2 bases shorter, with 11 bases between their ends. The CDR3 holds 15 amino acids from the cysteine to the phenylalanine. The kept DNA is CDR3 alone, 45 bases in frame from the first base. Looking up the germline V gene yields CDR1 SGHVS and CDR2 FQNEAQ. Libraries were made using the immunoSEQ multiplex PCR assay. RNA was extracted from all samples and reverse transcribed into cDNA, which served as template for TCR sequencing. SuperScript III was used for first-strand cDNA synthesis, primed with a 2:1 mix of oligo-dT and random hexamers. A synthetic immune receptor repertoire was used to assess amplification bias, and residual bias was removed computationally. Per the authors' processing: Raw reads were preprocessed for error removal, and CDR3 was defined according to IMGT conventions as running from the conserved cysteine to phenylalanine. To get clonality, Shannon entropy was normalized by log2 of the number of productive unique TCRs and the result was subtracted from 1. Whether each scalp clone was CD4 or CD8 was inferred by checking scalp TCRbeta sequences against the CD4 and CD8 repertoires from sorted blood. TCRdb holds this immuneACCESS table with in-frame rearrangements only. Some clones are missing; in checked studies, unresolved V genes explain under half, and the rest has no known cause. V and J calls and clone size are as listed in that table; D and trimming were resolved from the DNA. This sample is represented by about 190,000 clones; under 70% of them were singletons. The ten biggest clones cover more than 3.5% of the sample.

The time point label of this sample denotes: around 29 days on oral tofacitinib. The sample's treatment or condition, from its label and the paper: oral pan-JAK inhibitor, 5-10 mg twice daily. Lesional scalp punch biopsies and peripheral blood were obtained from alopecia areata patients. PBMCs were isolated by density centrifugation and stained for CD3, CD4 and CD8, and CD4+ and CD8+ T cells were sorted on a FACSAria. The full study reports these points: Because the treated cohort was small and included a single nonresponder, larger studies are needed to assess links between baseline CD8+ expansion and response. Tofacitinib significantly decreased scalp clonality and the number of expanded CD8+ clones among the top 100 scalp clones. Unlike mouse skin, which is dominated by gammadelta T cells, normal human skin has resident alphabeta T cells that are also sequenced, and this complicates analysis of the scalp TCR repertoire. Compared with normal scalp, lesional scalp, particularly in alopecia totalis/universalis, had higher clonality and more expanded CD8+ clones, which suggests antigenic drive. Many expanded lesional clones persisted in scalp and blood during tofacitinib treatment, which may partly explain relapse after stopping treatment. TCR sequences shared between patients were less clear than in mice, possibly partly because of HLA diversity in the patient population.

The rearranged segments are TRBV7-8 and TRBJ2-5; 6 matching bases give a weak D call of TRBD1. The clonotype originates from a human donor with alopecia areata. Sequenced here: CD4+ T cells sorted from blood, sampled at week 4, from a patient treated with tofacitinib. DNA sequence: TGTGCCAGCAGCTTAGGTGGACAGACGCAAGAGACCCAGTACTTC. It codes for CASSLGGQTQETQYF.